One sample yielded the 2 T cell receptor beta chains listed below, sequenced in a study of identical twins. TCRdb re-derived calls from the 5' RACE reads in MiXCR, one entry per CDR3 protein. This sample has some 1,700,000 distinct CDR3 sequences, with less than 35% found just once. Sequencing input: cord blood. These TCRs come from a newborn girl in good health.

The V gene is TRBV28, the J gene TRBJ2-5, with D possibly matching TRBD1 (6 bases). From germline, CDR1 is MDHEN and CDR2 SYDVKM. V was shortened by 4 bases and J by 11 bases, with 11 bases between the two germline ends. This CDR3 region has 11 residues. CDR3 in amino acids: CASSYSQGQYF. Written as DNA, the CDR3 is TGTGCCAGCAGTTATAGCCAGGGGCAGTACTTC.

The V gene is TRBV5-1, the J gene TRBJ2-1; possibly TRBD1 for D (5 bases). The CDR3 totals 15 residues. In germline, CDR1 is SGHRS, CDR2 YFSETQ. V was cut by 4 bases and J by 6 bases, with 17 bases left in between. CDR3 coding DNA: TGCGCCAGCAGCCCAAGACAGTCTACGACCAATGAGCAGTTCTTC. It codes for CASSPRQSTTNEQFF.